One sample yielded the 10 T cell receptor beta chains listed below, sequenced in a study of graft-versus-host responses after intestinal transplantation. Repertoires were generated with immunoSEQ multiplex PCR, while TCRdb's copy carries only in-frame clones and drops some. The repertoire includes 25,000 or so clones, roughly nine tenths of them detected once, and 2% sits in the top ten. Source: PBMCs, taken approximately 38 days after intestinal transplant. These receptors originate from a human patient who received an intestinal transplant, so some T cells may come from the graft donor.

The chain has TRBV16 and TRBJ2-1, with D perhaps being TRBD1 or TRBD2 (5 bases each). Trimming removed 0 bases at V and 12 bases at J, with 12 bases between. Germline V CDR1 and CDR2: KGHSY, FQNENV. This CDR3 contains 13 residues. This CDR3 reads CASSQSRHGGQFF. CDR3 in DNA: TGTGCCAGCAGCCAATCCCGACATGGGGGGCAGTTCTTC.

This clone was seen a handful of times. This rearrangement joins TRBV7-9 to TRBJ2-7; no clear D. CDR3 length: 15 amino acids. Germline lookup yields CDR1 SEHNR and CDR2 FQNEAQ (reference sequence). V was shortened by 5 bases and J by 1 base, with 15 bases between the two germline ends. The CDR3 region has the DNA TGTGCCAGCAGCACCACAGAGGAGCCTTCCTACGAGCAGTACTTC. This translates into CASSTTEEPSYEQYF.

This clone was detected only once. The CDR3 nucleotides read TGTGCCATCAGTGGGTTATGGGAGGGCCAATTGTCGGATACGCAGTATTTT. Amino acids: CAISGLWEGQLSDTQYF. The V gene is TRBV10-3, the J gene TRBJ2-3; the match to TRBD2 covers 7 bases. Per the germline V gene, CDR1 is ENHRY and CDR2 is SYGVKD. This CDR3 region has 17 residues. The V gene end was trimmed by 4 bases and the J gene end by 6 bases; junction bases not matched to a gene: 16.

This chain joins TRBV6-1 and TRBJ2-5, with 9 bases matching TRBD1. Germline assignment: CDR1 MNHNS and CDR2 SASEGT. The CDR3 runs to 15 residues. V lost 6 bases and J lost 5; bases outside the gene matches: 10. CDR3 in DNA: TGTGCCAGCAGCGTGACAGGGGGGTTGGGGGAGACCCAGTACTTC. It specifies CASSVTGGLGETQYF.

V gene TRBV4-3 combines with J gene TRBJ1-2, with D perhaps TRBD1 (6 bases). CDR1 is LGHNA and CDR2 is YSLEER in the germline V gene. With 0 bases removed from V and 4 bases from J, the gap between germline ends came to 18 bases. The CDR3 is 17 amino acids. CDR3 amino acids: CASSQDYPWAGAYGYTF. In nucleotides, the CDR3 is TGCGCCAGCAGCCAAGACTATCCTTGGGCAGGGGCCTATGGCTACACCTTC.

The gene calls are TRBV6-1 and TRBJ2-2; 15 nucleotides match TRBD2. Trimming removed 4 bases from V and 8 bases from J; junction bases left unmatched: 8. CDR1 is MNHNS, CDR2 SASEGT, per germline. This CDR3 region has 17 residues. DNA for the CDR3: TGTGCCAGCAGTGCTGGGACTAGCGGGAGGAAACCGGGGGAGCTGTTTTTT. As protein: CASSAGTSGRKPGELFF.

The gene calls are TRBV5-4 and TRBJ2-5, with D perhaps TRBD2 (7 bases). There are 14 residues in the CDR3. V lost 1 base, J lost 4 bases, and 11 bases lay in between. Per the germline V gene, CDR1 is SGHNT and CDR2 is YYREEE (reference sequence). This CDR3 reads CASSLRGGAETQYF. DNA for the CDR3: TGTGCCAGCAGCTTGAGGGGGGGGGCAGAGACCCAGTACTTC.

The chain employs TRBV9 and TRBJ2-2, with D unresolved. The V and J ends lost 7 bases and 7 bases respectively, with 17 bases between them. The CDR3 is 14 residues long. Germline assignment: CDR1 SGDLS and CDR2 YYNGEE. The CDR3 sequence is CASGLVDGHGELFF. CDR3 in DNA: TGTGCCAGCGGATTAGTAGACGGCCACGGGGAGCTGTTTTTT. The variable domain in full, with the rest retrieved from reference TRBV9 and TRBJ2-2, is DSGVTQTPKHLITATGQRVTLRCSPRSGDLSVYWYQQSLDQGLQFLIQYYNGEERAKGNILERFSAQQFPDLHSELNLSSLELGDSALYFCASGLVDGHGELFFGEGSRLTVL.

V and J are TRBV4-1 and TRBJ2-5, with 8 bases matching TRBD2. CDR3 length equals 15 residues. Trimming at V came to 0 bases and at J to 4 bases, leaving 4 bases not matched to a gene. CDR1 is MGHRA, CDR2 YSYEKL, per germline. The DNA of the CDR3 is TGCGCCAGCAGCCAAGAAGGAAGCGGGAGAGAGACCCAGTACTTC. Amino acid sequence: CASSQEGSGRETQYF.

V usage is TRBV5-6 and J usage is TRBJ2-2; tentatively, D is TRBD1 or TRBD2 (5 bases each). The CDR3 is 15 amino acids. The germline CDR1 and CDR2 sequences are SGHDT and YYEEEE. Trimming removed 4 bases from V and 5 bases from J, with 15 bases in between. The CDR3 loop is CASSQGNGVTGELFF. As DNA, the CDR3 is TGTGCCAGCAGCCAGGGTAACGGGGTTACCGGGGAGCTGTTTTTT. The complete variable domain, with remaining parts taken from reference TRBV5-6 and TRBJ2-2, reads DAGVTQSPTHLIKTRGQQVTLRCSPKSGHDTVSWYQQALGQGPQFIFQYYEEEERQRGNFPDRFSGHQFPNYSSELNVNALLLGDSALYLCASSQGNGVTGELFFGEGSRLTVL.